This TCR beta chain came from a study of early T cells in non-severe SARS-CoV-2 infection. Study context: Bulk RNA isolated from unsorted whole blood underwent sequencing; chains were not paired.

This clonotype was picked up many times. Trimming removed 4 bases from V and 6 bases from J; junction bases left unmatched: 14. This CDR3 spans 16 amino acids. Germline CDR1 is SQVTM and CDR2 is ANQGSEA. Individual cDNA molecules were tagged with unique molecular identifiers. TCRdb fed the 5' RACE reads into MiXCR, producing one record per CDR3 protein. Of roughly 50,000 distinct CDR3 sequences in the sample, approximately 8.5% are singletons; the top ten hold around 14%. This sequence originates from an adult who was a healthcare worker with PCR-confirmed SARS-CoV-2 infection or an uninfected control (not recorded which). The gene calls are TRBV29-1 and TRBJ1-2; 10 nucleotides align to TRBD1. The specimen was whole blood. CDR3 in DNA: TGCAGCGTTGGGGTCCGGACAGGGGGAACCTCGCATGGCTACACCTTC. Protein: CSVGVRTGGTSHGYTF. The variable domain in full, completed from reference TRBV29-1 and TRBJ1-2, reads SAVISQKPSRDICQRGTSLTIQCQVDSQVTMMFWYRQQPGQSLTLIATANQGSEATYESGFVIDKFPISRPNLTFSTLTVSNMSPEDSSIYLCSVGVRTGGTSHGYTFGSGTRLTVV.